The present TCR beta chain was sequenced within a study of response to subunit inactivated influenza vaccine. Study-wide results and limits: Authors suggested that a seasonal influenza vaccination recruits few new T cells each time.

Trimming removed 9 bases from V and 5 bases from J; junction bases left unmatched: 9. The CDR3 is 13 amino acids. Germline values: CDR1 ENHRY, CDR2 SYGVKD. MiXCR, run by TCRdb on the RT-PCR reads, gives a single entry per CDR3 protein. The sample records about 160,000 distinct CDR3 sequences, 11% being singletons. Turning to this clonotype: Its target is unknown.

This sequence originates from a man aged 50-60 years who received an inactivated influenza vaccine. The rearrangement uses TRBV10-3 and TRBJ1-2; 7 nucleotides agree with TRBD1. The specimen was non-naive T cells sorted from PBMCs, collected roughly 47 days after vaccination. DNA for the CDR3: TGTGCCATGCGTGGGACAGACCTTTATGGCTACACCTTC. Its translation is CAMRGTDLYGYTF.